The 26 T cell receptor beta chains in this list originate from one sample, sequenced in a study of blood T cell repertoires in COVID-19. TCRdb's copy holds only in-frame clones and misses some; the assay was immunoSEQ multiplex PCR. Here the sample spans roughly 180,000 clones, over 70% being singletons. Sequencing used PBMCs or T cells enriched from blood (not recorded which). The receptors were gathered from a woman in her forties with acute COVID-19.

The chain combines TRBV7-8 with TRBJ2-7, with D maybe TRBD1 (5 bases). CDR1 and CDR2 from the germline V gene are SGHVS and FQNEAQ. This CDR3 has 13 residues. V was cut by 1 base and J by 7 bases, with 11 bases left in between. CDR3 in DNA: TGTGCCAGCAGCTTAGACAGGCCAGGGGAGCAGTACGTC. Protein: CASSLDRPGEQYV.

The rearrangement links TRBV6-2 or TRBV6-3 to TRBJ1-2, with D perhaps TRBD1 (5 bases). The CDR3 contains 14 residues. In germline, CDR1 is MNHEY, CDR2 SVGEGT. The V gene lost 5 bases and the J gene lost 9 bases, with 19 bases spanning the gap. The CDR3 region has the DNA TGTGCCAGCAGTCTCCCCCGGGGACGGGAGAGCTACACCTTC. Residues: CASSLPRGRESYTF.

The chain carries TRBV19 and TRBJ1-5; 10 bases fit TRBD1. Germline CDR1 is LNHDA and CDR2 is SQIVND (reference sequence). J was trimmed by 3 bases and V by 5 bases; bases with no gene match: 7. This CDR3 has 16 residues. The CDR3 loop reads CASSVTGTGANQPQHF. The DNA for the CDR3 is TGTGCCAGTAGTGTGACCGGGACAGGGGCCAATCAGCCCCAGCATTTT.

In DNA, the CDR3 is TGTGCCAGCAGTTGGGAGGGTAGGTCTTTCTTT. It yields the protein CASSWEGRSFF. V usage is TRBV28 and J usage is TRBJ1-1; D not resolved. V lost 4 bases and J lost 12, with 12 bases in between. CDR3 size: 11 residues. Germline V gene lookup returns CDR1 MDHEN and CDR2 SYDVKM.

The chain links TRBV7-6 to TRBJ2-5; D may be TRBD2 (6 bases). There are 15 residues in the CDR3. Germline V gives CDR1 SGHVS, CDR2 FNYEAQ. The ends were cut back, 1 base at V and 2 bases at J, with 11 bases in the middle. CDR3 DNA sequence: TGTGCCAGCAGCTTAGAAACCGGGACTCAAGAGACCCAGTACTTC. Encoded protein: CASSLETGTQETQYF.

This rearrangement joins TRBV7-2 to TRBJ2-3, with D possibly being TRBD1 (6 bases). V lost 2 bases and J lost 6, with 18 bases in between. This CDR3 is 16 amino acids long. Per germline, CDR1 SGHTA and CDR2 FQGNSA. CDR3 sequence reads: CASSLRGLRVVDTQYF. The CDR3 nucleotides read TGTGCCAGCAGCTTAAGGGGGTTGAGGGTGGTGGATACGCAGTATTTT.

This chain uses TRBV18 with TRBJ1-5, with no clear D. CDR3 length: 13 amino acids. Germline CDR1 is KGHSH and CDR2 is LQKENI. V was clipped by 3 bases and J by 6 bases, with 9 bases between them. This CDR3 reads CASSPVGSQPQHF. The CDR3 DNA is TGTGCCAGCTCACCCGTGGGGAGTCAGCCCCAGCATTTT.

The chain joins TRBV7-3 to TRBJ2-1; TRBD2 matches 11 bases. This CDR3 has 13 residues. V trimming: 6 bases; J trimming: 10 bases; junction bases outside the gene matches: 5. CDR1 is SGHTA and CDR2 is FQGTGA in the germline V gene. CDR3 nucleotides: TGTGCCAGCAGGCTAGCGGGAGGCCAGGAGCAGTTCTTC. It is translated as CASRLAGGQEQFF.

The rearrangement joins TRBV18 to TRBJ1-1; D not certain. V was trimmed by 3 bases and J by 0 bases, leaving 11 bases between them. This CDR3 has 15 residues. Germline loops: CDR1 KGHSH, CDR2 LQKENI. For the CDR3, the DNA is TGTGCCAGCTCACCCGCGTCCGCAATGAACACTGAAGCTTTCTTT. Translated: CASSPASAMNTEAFF.

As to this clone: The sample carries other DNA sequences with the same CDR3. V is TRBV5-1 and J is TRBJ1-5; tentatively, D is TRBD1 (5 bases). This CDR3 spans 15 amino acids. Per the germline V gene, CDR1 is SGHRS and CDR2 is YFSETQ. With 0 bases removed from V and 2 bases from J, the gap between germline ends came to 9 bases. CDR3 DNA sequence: TGCGCCAGCAGCTTGGCCGGGGGAGGCAATCAGCCCCAGCATTTT. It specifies CASSLAGGGNQPQHF. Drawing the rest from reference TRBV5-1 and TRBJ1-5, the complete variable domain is KAGVTQTPRYLIKTRGQQVTLSCSPISGHRSVSWYQQTPGQGLQFLFEYFSETQRNKGNFPGRFSGRQFSNSRSEMNVSTLELGDSALYLCASSLAGGGNQPQHFGDGTRLSIL.

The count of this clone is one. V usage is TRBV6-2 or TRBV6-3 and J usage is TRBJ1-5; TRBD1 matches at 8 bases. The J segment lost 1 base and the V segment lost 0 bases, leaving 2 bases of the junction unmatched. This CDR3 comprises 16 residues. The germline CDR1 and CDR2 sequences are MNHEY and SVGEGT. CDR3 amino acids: CASSYSTGVSNQPQHF. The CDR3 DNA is TGTGCCAGCAGTTACTCGACAGGGGTAAGCAATCAGCCCCAGCATTTT.

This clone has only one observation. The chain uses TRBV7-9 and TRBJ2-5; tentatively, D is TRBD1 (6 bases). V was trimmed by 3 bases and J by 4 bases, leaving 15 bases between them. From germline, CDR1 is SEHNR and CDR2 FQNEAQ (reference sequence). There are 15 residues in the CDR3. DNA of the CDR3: TGTGCCAGCAGCTTGGCAGGGGTCTCACGAGAGACCCAGTACTTC. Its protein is CASSLAGVSRETQYF. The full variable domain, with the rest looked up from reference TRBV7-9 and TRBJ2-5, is DTGVSQNPRHKITKRGQNVTFRCDPISEHNRLYWYRQTLGQGPEFLTYFQNEAQLEKSRLLSDRFSAERPKGSFSTLEIQRTEQGDSAMYLCASSLAGVSRETQYFGPGTRLLVL.

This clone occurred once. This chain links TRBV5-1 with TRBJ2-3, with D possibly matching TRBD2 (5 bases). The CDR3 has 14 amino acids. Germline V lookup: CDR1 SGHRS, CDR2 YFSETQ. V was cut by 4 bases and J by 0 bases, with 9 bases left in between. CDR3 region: CASSRWTSTDTQYF. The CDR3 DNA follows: TGCGCCAGCAGCCGTTGGACTAGCACAGATACGCAGTATTTT.

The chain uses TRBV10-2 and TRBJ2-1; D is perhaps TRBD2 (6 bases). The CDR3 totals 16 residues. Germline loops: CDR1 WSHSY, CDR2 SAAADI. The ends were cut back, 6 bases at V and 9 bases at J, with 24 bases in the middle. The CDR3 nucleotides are TGCGCCAGCAGAGACCTTAGCGGTGCCGAGGGGAGTGAGCAGTTCTTC. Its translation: CASRDLSGAEGSEQFF.

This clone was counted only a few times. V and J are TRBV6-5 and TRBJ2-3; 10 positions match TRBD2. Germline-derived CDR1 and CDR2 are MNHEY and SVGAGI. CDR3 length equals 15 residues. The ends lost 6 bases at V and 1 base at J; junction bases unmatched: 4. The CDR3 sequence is CASRSGRAGTDTQYF. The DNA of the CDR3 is TGTGCCAGCAGAAGCGGGAGGGCCGGCACAGATACGCAGTATTTT.

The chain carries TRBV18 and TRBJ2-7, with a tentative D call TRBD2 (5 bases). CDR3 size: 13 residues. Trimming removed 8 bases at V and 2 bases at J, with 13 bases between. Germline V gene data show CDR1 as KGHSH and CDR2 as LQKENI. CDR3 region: CASRTDSAYEQYF. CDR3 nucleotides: TGTGCCAGCCGGACGGACTCGGCCTACGAGCAGTACTTC. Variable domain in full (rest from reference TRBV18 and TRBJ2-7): NAGVMQNPRHLVRRRGQEARLRCSPMKGHSHVYWYRQLPEEGLKFMVYLQKENIIDESGMPKERFSAEFPKEGPSILRIQQVVRGDSAAYFCASRTDSAYEQYFGPGTRLTVT.

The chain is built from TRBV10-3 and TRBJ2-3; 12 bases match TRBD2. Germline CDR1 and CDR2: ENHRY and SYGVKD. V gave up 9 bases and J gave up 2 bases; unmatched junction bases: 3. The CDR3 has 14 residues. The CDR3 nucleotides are TGTGCCATACGGACTAGCGGGATCACAGATACGCAGTATTTT. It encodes CAIRTSGITDTQYF.

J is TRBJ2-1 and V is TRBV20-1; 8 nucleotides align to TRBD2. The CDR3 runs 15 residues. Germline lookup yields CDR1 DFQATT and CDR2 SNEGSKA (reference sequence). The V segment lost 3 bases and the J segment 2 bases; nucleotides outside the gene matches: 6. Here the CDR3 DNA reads TGCAGTGCTAGTCTAGCGGGTGGAGCCTACAATGAGCAGTTCTTC. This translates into CSASLAGGAYNEQFF.

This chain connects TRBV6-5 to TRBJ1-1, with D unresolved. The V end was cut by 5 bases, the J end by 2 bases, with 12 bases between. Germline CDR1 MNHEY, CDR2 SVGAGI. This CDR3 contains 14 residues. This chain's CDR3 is CASSRVAGNTEAFF. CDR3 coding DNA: TGTGCCAGCAGTCGTGTCGCGGGAAACACTGAAGCTTTCTTT.

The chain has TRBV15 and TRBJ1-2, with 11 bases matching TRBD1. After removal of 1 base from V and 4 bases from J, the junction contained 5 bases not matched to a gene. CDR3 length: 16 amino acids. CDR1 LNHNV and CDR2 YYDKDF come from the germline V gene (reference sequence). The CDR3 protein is CATSRVTGTGGYGYTF. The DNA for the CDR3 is TGTGCCACCAGCAGAGTAACCGGGACAGGGGGCTATGGCTACACCTTC.

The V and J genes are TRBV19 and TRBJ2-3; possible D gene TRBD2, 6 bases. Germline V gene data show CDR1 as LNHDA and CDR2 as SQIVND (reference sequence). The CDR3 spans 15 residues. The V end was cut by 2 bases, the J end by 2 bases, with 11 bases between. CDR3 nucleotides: TGTGCCAGTAGTATAATGGGGCGGGACACAGATACGCAGTATTTT. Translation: CASSIMGRDTDTQYF.

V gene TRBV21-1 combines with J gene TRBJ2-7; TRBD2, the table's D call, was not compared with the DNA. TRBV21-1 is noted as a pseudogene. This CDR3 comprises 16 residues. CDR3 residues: CASSKAGGASFSEQYV. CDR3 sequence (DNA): TGTGCCAGCAGCAAAGCAGGGGGGGCTTCTTTCTCCGAGCAGTACGTC.

The CDR3 is CASSWAGDEKLFF. The CDR3 DNA reads as TGTGCCAGCAGCTGGGCGGGGGATGAAAAACTGTTTTTT. The V gene is TRBV12-3 or TRBV12-4, the J gene TRBJ1-4; possibly TRBD1 for D (5 bases). This CDR3 region has 13 residues. The ends were cut back, 6 bases at V and 6 bases at J, with 11 bases in the middle.

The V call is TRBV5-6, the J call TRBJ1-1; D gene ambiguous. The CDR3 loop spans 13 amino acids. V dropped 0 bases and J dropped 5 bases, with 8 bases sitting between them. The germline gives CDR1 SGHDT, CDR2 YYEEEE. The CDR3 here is CASSLGRGTEAFF. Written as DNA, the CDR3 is TGTGCCAGCAGCTTGGGTCGGGGTACTGAAGCTTTCTTT.

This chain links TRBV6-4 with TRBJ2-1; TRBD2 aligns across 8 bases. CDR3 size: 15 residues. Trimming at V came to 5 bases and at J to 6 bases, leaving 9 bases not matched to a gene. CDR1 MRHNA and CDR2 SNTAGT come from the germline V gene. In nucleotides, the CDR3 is TGTGCCAGCAGTATAAAAGCGGGAGCCTTCAATGAGCAGTTCTTC. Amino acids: CASSIKAGAFNEQFF.

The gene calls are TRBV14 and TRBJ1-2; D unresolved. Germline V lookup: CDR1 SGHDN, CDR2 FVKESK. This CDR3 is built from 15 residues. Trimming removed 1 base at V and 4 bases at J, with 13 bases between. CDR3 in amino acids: CASSQGWARLYGYTF. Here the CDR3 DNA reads TGTGCCAGCAGCCAAGGGTGGGCCAGGCTCTATGGCTACACCTTC.